This TCR beta chain was obtained from a study of shared clonotypes between healthy human individuals (dated by TCRdb to the early 2020s). In the study overall: A couple of women and a few men aged 18 to 49 years were included in the cohort. Libraries were prepared and TCR repertoires were sequenced by different laboratories using diverse techniques, in order to increase sequencing depth and limit assay-specific biases. Each donor's leukapheresis produced roughly between about 0.8 and 10 billion PBMCs. The study deeply sequenced blood TCR repertoires of five healthy adults to estimate repertoire size and the extent of clonotype sharing between individuals. For each donor, CD4 naive and CD4 memory were each given three plates, CD8 naive was given two plates, and CD8 memory was given one plate. The paper as a whole reports these results and caveats: Only blood was sampled, and tissue TCR repertoires likely differ from those in blood. Rarefaction of sorted-subset datasets indicated incomplete sequencing despite the large sequencing depth. Higher generation probabilities were observed for clonotypes shared by all four sorted-subset donors than for non-shared clonotypes. Around 5% of naive CD4, 3.5% of naive CD8, roughly 2.5% of memory CD4, and around 0.42% of memory CD8 clonotypes were shared across several donors. Naive subsets generally had larger estimated clonotype richness than memory subsets. Based on pairwise subsampling, the degree of clonotype sharing among donors was expected to be affected by sequencing depth. The genetic and exposure-history diversity represented was limited by the small number of donors.

Using the deep immunoSEQ assay, multiplex PCR amplified TCR CDR3 regions from genomic DNA. For each cell subset, the extracted genomic DNA was distributed evenly across all wells of several immunoSEQ 96-well plates, and each plate served as one replicate. Each replicate PCR for sorted subsets received roughly 200 ng genomic DNA, equal to 28,000 or so T cell genomes. The purified libraries were quantified using a Qubit 3.0 fluorometer, sized with a Bioanalyzer 2100, and then quantified again using the KAPA Library Quantification kit. A separate single-read 150-cycle Illumina NextSeq 550 flow cell was used to sequence each immunoSEQ 96-well plate. Under the source paper's analysis protocol: The immunoSEQ output contained only junctional sequences without quality scores, so filtering could not match that applied to full-length reads. To assign V/J genes and CDR3, sequences were annotated against IMGT germline references using PyIR, a Python wrapper for IgBLAST v1.9. Reads were filtered out if the reads had weak V/J assignments (E-value above 1e-6), no CDR3, stop codons, out-of-frame junctions, or ambiguous translated residues. V3J clonotypes were defined as sequences sharing the same inferred V gene, J gene, and CDR3 amino acid sequence. Percentage overlap between repertoires was calculated by dividing the number of shared unique clonotypes by the size of the smaller repertoire. Repertoire richness was assessed with RTK rarefaction, the Chao1 estimator, and Recon v2.1 estimates of unobserved clonotypes. Generation probabilities were computed with OLGA for all TCRbeta clonotypes obtained by the gDNA method from a few donors. Drawn from immuneACCESS, this table holds only the in-frame rearrangements with V and J called that TCRdb kept. Clones are partly lost; checked studies trace under half to an unresolved V gene and leave the rest unexplained. The V and J calls and clone size are taken from that table; D and trimming were inferred from the DNA. This sample holds roughly 890,000 clones; almost 95% were observed only once. Approximately 25% of the sample is taken by the ten largest.

CD8 naive samples consisted of CD45RO-negative cells that were positively selected for CCR7, yielding a CD45RA+CCR7+ population without TemRA cells. Healthy HIV-negative adults with no recently reported acute infections or vaccinations were included as donors. Every donor was a Caucasian adult living in Nashville, Tennessee, USA. After blood collection by leukapheresis, PBMCs were isolated using Ficoll-Histopaque density gradient centrifugation and then cryopreserved in the vapor phase of liquid nitrogen. Analytical flow cytometry was used to check the purity and quantity of each magnetically sorted T cell population. Each sorted fraction had its genomic DNA isolated and then quantified by UV absorbance on a Nanodrop 2000c. The germline V gene sets CDR1 to KGHSH and CDR2 to LQKENI. At the junction V is shortened by 0 bases and J by 1 base, with 0 bases in between. Taken from cysteine to phenylalanine, the CDR3 has 13 residues. Of all the DNA, just the CDR3 is kept, 39 bases in frame from base 1.

Comment on this clone: Its antigen remains unidentified. The sample holds no much larger clone one base away, and base qualities are not on file. Other DNA sequences of this sample code for an identical CDR3.

This sequence originates from a man aged 25-40 years in good health. The chain was built from TRBV18 and TRBJ2-2, with the D gene uncertain. The sequenced material came from naive CD8+ T cells sorted from blood. Read against the paper, the sample's cell subset or site label means: CD45RA+CCR7+. The sequence in DNA is TGTGCCAGCTCACCACCGAACACCGGGGAGCTGTTTTTT. This yields the protein CASSPPNTGELFF. Beyond the CDR3, the reference TRBV18 and TRBJ2-2 genes provide the residues; the full variable domain reads: NAGVMQNPRHLVRRRGQEARLRCSPMKGHSHVYWYRQLPEEGLKFMVYLQKENIIDESGMPKERFSAEFPKEGPSILRIQQVVRGDSAAYFCASSPPNTGELFFGEGSRLTVL.